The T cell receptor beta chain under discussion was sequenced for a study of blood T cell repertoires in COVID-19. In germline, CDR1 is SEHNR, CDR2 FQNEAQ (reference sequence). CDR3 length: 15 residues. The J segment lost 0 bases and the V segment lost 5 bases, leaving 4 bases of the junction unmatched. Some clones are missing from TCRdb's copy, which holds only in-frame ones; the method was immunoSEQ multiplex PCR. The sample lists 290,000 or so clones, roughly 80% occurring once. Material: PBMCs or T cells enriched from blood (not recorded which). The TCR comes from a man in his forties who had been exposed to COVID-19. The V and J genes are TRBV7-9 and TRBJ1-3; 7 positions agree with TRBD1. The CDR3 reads CASSQRGLSGNTIYF. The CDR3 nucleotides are TGTGCCAGCAGCCAAAGGGGGCTCTCTGGAAACACCATATATTTT.